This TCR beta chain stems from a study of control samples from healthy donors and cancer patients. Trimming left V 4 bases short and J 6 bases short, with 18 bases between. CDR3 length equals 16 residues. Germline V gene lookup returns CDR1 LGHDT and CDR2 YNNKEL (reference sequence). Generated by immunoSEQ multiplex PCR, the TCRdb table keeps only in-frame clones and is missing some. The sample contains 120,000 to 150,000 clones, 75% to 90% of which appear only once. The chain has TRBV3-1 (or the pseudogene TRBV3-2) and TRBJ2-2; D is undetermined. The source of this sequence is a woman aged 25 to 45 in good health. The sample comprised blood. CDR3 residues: CASSPPPVQEPGELFF. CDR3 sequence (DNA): TGTGCCAGCAGCCCTCCCCCCGTACAAGAACCCGGGGAGCTGTTTTTT.